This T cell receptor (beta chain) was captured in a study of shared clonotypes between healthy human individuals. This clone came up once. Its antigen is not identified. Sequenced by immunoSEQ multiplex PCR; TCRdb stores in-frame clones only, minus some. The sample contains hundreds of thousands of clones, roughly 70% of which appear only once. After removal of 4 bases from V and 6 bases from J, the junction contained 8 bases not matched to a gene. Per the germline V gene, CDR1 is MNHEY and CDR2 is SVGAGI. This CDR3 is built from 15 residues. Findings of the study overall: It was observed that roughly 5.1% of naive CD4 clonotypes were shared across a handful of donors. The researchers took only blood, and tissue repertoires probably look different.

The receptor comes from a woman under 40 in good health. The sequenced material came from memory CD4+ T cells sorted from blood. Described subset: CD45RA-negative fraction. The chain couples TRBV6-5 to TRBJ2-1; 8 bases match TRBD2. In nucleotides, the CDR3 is TGTGCCAGCAGTTCGACCAGCGGGAGTCTCAATGAGCAGTTCTTC. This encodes CASSSTSGSLNEQFF.